This entry concerns a single T cell receptor beta chain. Its antigen is unknown. Specified treatment: about 20 received Ad26.COV2.S at low or high dose, single or two shots; 5 received placebo; per-sample allocation not given. Samples came from day 63 after the first vaccine or placebo injection. Method: immunoSEQ multiplex PCR; TCRdb's copy keeps in-frame clones and lacks some. The sample lists 440,000 or so clones, about 90% occurring once. The sample belongs to a study of Ad26.COV2.S vaccination and SARS-CoV-2 variants. Study overall: Participant was drawn from the COV1001 Ad26.COV2.S trial arm.

Study-level points and caveats: Analyses of TCR breadth and depth may have underestimated total T cell responses. Those who received vaccine or placebo ended up with similar non-spike TCR breadth.

Per germline, CDR1 LGHNA and CDR2 YNFKEQ. The CDR3 extends over 15 amino acids. Deletions cut 1 base from V and 1 base from J, with 7 bases between. The sequences come from peripheral blood, collected in a trial of Ad26.COV2.S vaccine versus placebo. This sequence was found in a person between 18 and 60 years old who received the Ad26.COV2.S COVID-19 vaccine or a placebo. The chain combines TRBV4-2 with TRBJ2-2; a weak D match, TRBD1 (6 bases). In DNA form, the CDR3 reads TGTGCCAGCAGCCAAGGGGGACAGAACACCGGGGAGCTGTTTTTT. It is translated as CASSQGGQNTGELFF.